The 21 T cell receptor beta chains presented below share a single source sample, sequenced in a study of T cells in Graves' hyperthyroidism and ophthalmopathy (dated by TCRdb to about 2019). Libraries were built with multiplex PCR. TCRdb records Illumina HiSeq 2000 as the sequencer. The TCR beta CDR3 regions were amplified from the RNA transcripts. For the first round of RT-PCR on the TCR CDR3, the HTBI primer set was used together with the Qiagen OneStep RT-PCR kit. Using fastp at Q25 and MiXCR, TCRdb reprocessed the public reads and kept productive beta chains. Identical CDR3 protein sequences are pooled into one entry, listed with their most common genes and DNA. A total of about 410,000 distinct CDR3 sequences appear in this sample, approximately 15% of them only once. Around a fifth of the sample is in the top ten clones. Sequencing was done on a sample of blood. The receptors originated from a young woman with Graves' ophthalmopathy.

This clonotype showed up many times. J is TRBJ1-5 and V is TRBV12-3 or TRBV12-4; D is unclear. The CDR3 has 15 residues. The V end lost 0 bases, the J end lost 0 bases, and 6 bases lay between the germline ends. The CDR3 sequence: CASSLAPVSNQPQHF. CDR3 nucleotides: TGTGCCAGCAGTTTAGCCCCTGTTAGCAATCAGCCCCAGCATTTT.

This clonotype was counted many times. The J gene is TRBJ2-7, the V gene TRBV4-2, with D possibly TRBD2 on 5 matching bases. Trimming removed 0 bases at V and 2 bases at J, with 11 bases between. CDR3 length equals 15 residues. Germline values: CDR1 LGHNA, CDR2 YNFKEQ. CDR3 in DNA: TGTGCCAGCAGCCAAGATCAGGCGGGTCCCTACGAGCAGTACTTC. Amino acid sequence: CASSQDQAGPYEQYF.

This clonotype was seen repeatedly, ten times or more. V gene TRBV24-1 combines with J gene TRBJ2-1; 8 nucleotides match TRBD2. With V trimmed by 3 bases and J by 3 bases, 3 bases remained unmatched. The germline V gene encodes CDR1 KGHDR and CDR2 SFDVKD. The CDR3 loop spans 15 amino acids. CDR3 DNA sequence: TGTGCCACCAGTGATGGCGGGGGGTACTACAATGAGCAGTTCTTC. It codes for CATSDGGGYYNEQFF.

This clonotype has at least ten counts. The chain links TRBV2 to TRBJ1-2; D gene uncertain. CDR1 is SNHLY, CDR2 FYNNEI, per germline. The CDR3 has 12 amino acids. V was trimmed by 7 bases and J by 5 bases, leaving 11 bases between them. CDR3: CASTQTLYGYTF. The CDR3 DNA reads as TGTGCCAGCACCCAGACCTTATATGGCTACACCTTC.

There are a few counts of this clonotype. The chain links TRBV18 to TRBJ1-1, with 8 bases fitting TRBD1. The V gene end was trimmed by 0 bases and the J gene end by 3 bases; junction bases not matched to a gene: 9. The CDR3 contains 17 residues. Germline V lookup: CDR1 KGHSH, CDR2 LQKENI. The CDR3 spells CASSPPGQGGGYTEAFF. DNA of the CDR3: TGTGCCAGCTCACCACCCGGACAGGGAGGGGGATACACTGAAGCTTTCTTT.

This clonotype was seen repeatedly, ten times or more. The chain employs TRBV12-3 or TRBV12-4 and TRBJ1-4; perhaps TRBD1 as D (5 bases). V shed 1 base and J shed 2 bases, with 17 bases lying between them. The CDR3 consists of 18 residues. The CDR3 region has the DNA TGTGCCAGCAGTTTAGACGGGGGACCTGGCTTGACTAATGAAAAACTGTTTTTT. This encodes CASSLDGGPGLTNEKLFF.

This clonotype was counted ten times or more. The chain employs TRBV15 and TRBJ2-3, with TRBD1 matching 8 bases. The CDR3 contains 14 residues. CDR1 and CDR2 (germline): LNHNV, YYDKDF (reference sequence). V lost 3 bases to trimming and J lost 4 bases; unmatched junction nucleotides: 3. The CDR3 region has the DNA TGTGCCACCAGCAGCGGGACAGGCTCAGATACGCAGTATTTT. Amino acids: CATSSGTGSDTQYF.

The chain couples TRBV9 to TRBJ2-1, with 10 bases fitting TRBD2. With V trimmed by 4 bases and J by 7 bases, 5 bases remained unmatched. Germline loops: CDR1 SGDLS, CDR2 YYNGEE. The CDR3 covers 14 residues. In nucleotides, the CDR3 is TGTGCCAGCAGCCTTAGCGGGGGGACGAATGAGCAGTTCTTC. It translates to CASSLSGGTNEQFF. The variable domain in full, completed from reference TRBV9 and TRBJ2-1, reads DSGVTQTPKHLITATGQRVTLRCSPRSGDLSVYWYQQSLDQGLQFLIQYYNGEERAKGNILERFSAQQFPDLHSELNLSSLELGDSALYFCASSLSGGTNEQFFGPGTRLTVL.

This clonotype was counted between two and nine times. The chain couples TRBV19 to TRBJ1-1; 8 nucleotides line up with TRBD1. Germline loops: CDR1 LNHDA, CDR2 SQIVND (reference sequence). The length of the CDR3 is 14 residues. V shed 2 bases and J 4 bases; nucleotides not matched to a gene: 3. The CDR3 is CASSIQGAPTEAFF. CDR3 bases: TGTGCCAGTAGTATACAGGGGGCGCCCACTGAAGCTTTCTTT.

This clonotype was counted many times. The CDR3 DNA follows: TGTGCCAGCAGTTTAATGGTGGGTGGAAACATTCAGTACTTC. This translates into CASSLMVGGNIQYF. The genes are TRBV28 and TRBJ2-4; D remains unclear. The CDR3 extends over 14 amino acids. Between the trimmed V and J ends, which lost 2 bases and 6 bases, there was a span of 11 bases. CDR1 and CDR2 from the germline V gene are MDHEN and SYDVKM.

This clonotype has ten or more counts. The V and J genes are TRBV7-9 and TRBJ1-2, with unresolved D. CDR1 and CDR2 (germline): SEHNR, FQNEAQ (reference sequence). V was trimmed by 1 base and J by 6 bases, leaving 15 bases between them. CDR3 length: 15 residues. The CDR3 loop is CASSLVSIQVDGYTF. Written as DNA, the CDR3 is TGTGCCAGCAGCTTAGTTTCCATCCAAGTGGATGGCTACACCTTC.

This clonotype has a handful of counts. The chain combines TRBV7-3 with TRBJ1-6; unclear D gene. The CDR3 runs to 13 residues. Germline CDR1 and CDR2: SGHTA and FQGTGA. Trimming stripped 0 bases from V and 11 bases from J, with 8 bases between. The CDR3 nucleotides read TGTGCCAGCAGCTTAACGGAAGAGGCACCCCTCCACTTT. Its protein product is CASSLTEEAPLHF.

With respect to this clonotype: An end of the junction does not agree with germline; a read error may underlie this. The chain recombines TRBV3-1 with TRBJ1-1, with D perhaps matching TRBD1 (5 bases). Germline CDR1 and CDR2: LGHDT and YNNKEL (reference sequence). The CDR3 runs 15 residues. CDR3 region: CAISQSRGVNTGAFF. CDR3 in DNA: TGTGCCATCAGCCAGAGTCGGGGGGTGAACACTGGAGCTTTCTTT.

This rearrangement joins TRBV28 to TRBJ2-3, with 8 bases that match TRBD1. CDR1 and CDR2 (germline): MDHEN, SYDVKM. After removal of 3 bases from V and 9 bases from J, the junction contained 20 bases not matched to a gene. The CDR3 extends over 18 amino acids. CDR3 nucleotide sequence: TGTGCCAGCAGTTTTGACCCTAACGGACAGGGCGACTTAAGGACGCAGTATTTT. Translation gives CASSFDPNGQGDLRTQYF.

This clonotype was seen a handful of times. The rearrangement joins TRBV6-1 to TRBJ1-4, with 8 bases that match TRBD1. The CDR3 covers 15 residues. Germline loops: CDR1 MNHNS, CDR2 SASEGT. V was clipped by 7 bases and J by 8 bases; unmatched bases: 12. The CDR3 spells CASKTGSGGSEKLFF. CDR3 DNA sequence: TGTGCCAGCAAAACGGGGTCAGGGGGCTCCGAAAAACTGTTTTTT.

This clonotype has a count of ten or more. This chain joins TRBV2 and TRBJ1-6; TRBD1 agrees at 7 bases. There are 16 residues in the CDR3. The germline CDR1 and CDR2 sequences are SNHLY and FYNNEI. Losses at the gene ends were 6 bases for V and 1 base for J; bases not matched to a gene: 6. As DNA, the CDR3 is TGTGCCAGCAGGCTAGCAGGGGGATCCTATAATTCACCCCTCCACTTT. It yields the protein CASRLAGGSYNSPLHF.

This clonotype has a handful of counts. The CDR3 region is CASSDGTGTSNTIYF. The CDR3 region has the DNA TGCGCCAGCAGTGACGGGACAGGGACGTCAAACACCATATATTTT. This chain connects TRBV10-2 to TRBJ1-3; 9 bases fit TRBD1. The CDR3 has 15 residues. Germline-derived CDR1 and CDR2 are WSHSY and SAAADI. V lost 3 bases to trimming and J lost 6 bases; unmatched junction nucleotides: 6.

This clonotype was counted at least ten times. The CDR3 bases are TGCGCCAGCAGCTCGTCCCGGGACAGGGGAGGGTCCCAGTACTTC. Translating gives CASSSSRDRGGSQYF. The chain uses TRBV5-1 and TRBJ2-5; 10 bases match TRBD1. Germline CDR1 and CDR2: SGHRS and YFSETQ. The CDR3 extends over 15 amino acids. Trimming at V came to 3 bases and at J to 9 bases, leaving 11 bases not matched to a gene. The full variable domain, rest sourced from reference TRBV5-1 and TRBJ2-5, is KAGVTQTPRYLIKTRGQQVTLSCSPISGHRSVSWYQQTPGQGLQFLFEYFSETQRNKGNFPGRFSGRQFSNSRSEMNVSTLELGDSALYLCASSSSRDRGGSQYFGPGTRLLVL.

This clonotype has ten or more counts. The gene calls are TRBV10-2 and TRBJ1-1, with TRBD1 matching over 9 bases. Trimming at V came to 9 bases and at J to 6 bases, leaving 20 bases not matched to a gene. The CDR3 spans 17 residues. CDR1 is WSHSY, CDR2 SAAADI, per germline. CDR3 amino acids: CARLTILTGGFTPEAFF. The DNA of the CDR3 is TGCGCCAGGCTCACAATACTCACAGGGGGCTTCACTCCTGAAGCTTTCTTT.

This clonotype was observed many times. The V gene is TRBV19, the J gene TRBJ2-2; possibly TRBD1 for D (6 bases). Germline CDR1 LNHDA, CDR2 SQIVND (reference sequence). Trimming stripped 4 bases from V and 0 bases from J, with 15 bases between. The CDR3 consists of 17 residues. For the CDR3, the DNA is TGTGCCAGTAGTAGTTTTGGACAGCGAGCGAACACCGGGGAGCTGTTTTTT. Its protein is CASSSFGQRANTGELFF. The full variable domain, rest sourced from reference TRBV19 and TRBJ2-2, is DGGITQSPKYLFRKEGQNVTLSCEQNLNHDAMYWYRQDPGQGLRLIYYSQIVNDFQKGDIAEGYSVSREKKESFPLTVTSAQKNPTAFYLCASSSFGQRANTGELFFGEGSRLTVL.

Many counts were recorded for this clonotype. This rearrangement joins TRBV20-1 to TRBJ2-3; D is ambiguous. The V end was cut by 0 bases, the J end by 2 bases, with 12 bases between. Per the germline V gene, CDR1 is DFQATT and CDR2 is SNEGSKA (reference sequence). CDR3 length equals 15 residues. The CDR3: CSARDLDHNTDTQYF. The CDR3, as DNA: TGCAGTGCTAGAGATCTCGACCATAACACAGATACGCAGTATTTT.